The 22 T cell receptor beta chains given below trace back to one sample, sequenced in a study of vaccination and CD4 T cells after COVID-19. Treatment indicated: approximately 9-day PBMC culture with coronavirus spike peptide pools or control peptides (ViraFEST assay). Which antigens these TCRs recognize remains unknown. The Oncomine TCR Beta short-read assay was what sequenced the DNA obtained from cultured CD4+ T cells. TCRdb re-derived calls from the PCR reads in MiXCR, one entry per CDR3 protein. The data contain 20,000 to 25,000 distinct CDR3 sequences, 70% of them singletons. The sample taken for sequencing was CD4+ T cells from blood, cultured in vitro. The receptor set was obtained from a human donor who had recovered from COVID-19.

The V and J genes are TRBV12-3 or TRBV12-4 and TRBJ1-1; tentative D call: TRBD1 (5 bases). V lost 3 bases, J lost 5 bases, and 10 bases lay in between. This CDR3 contains 13 residues. The CDR3 sequence is CASSFAGRTEAFF. The CDR3 nucleotides are TGTGCCAGCAGTTTTGCAGGGAGAACTGAAGCTTTCTTT.

The DNA of the CDR3 is TGTGCCAGCAGCCAAGTTCTCGGAACCTACGAGCAGTACTTC. Its protein is CASSQVLGTYEQYF. The chain links TRBV14 to TRBJ2-7; the D is unclear. V lost 1 base to trimming and J lost 2 bases, with 9 bases between them. CDR3 length: 14 residues. The germline V gene has CDR1 SGHDN and CDR2 FVKESK.

The sample holds a few counts of this clonotype. This chain uses TRBV6-2 or TRBV6-3 with TRBJ2-5, with D tentatively TRBD2 (7 bases). Germline lookup yields CDR1 MNHEY and CDR2 SVGEGT. The CDR3 is 17 amino acids. Trimming pared 0 bases from V and 2 bases from J, leaving 16 bases between. CDR3 nucleotides: TGTGCCAGCAGTTACTCGAGGGGGATTAGCGGGCAAGAGACCCAGTACTTC. This gives the protein CASSYSRGISGQETQYF.

The chain is built from TRBV28 and TRBJ1-2; no clear D. V was clipped by 3 bases and J by 0 bases, with 14 bases between them. The CDR3 spans 16 residues. In germline, CDR1 is MDHEN, CDR2 SYDVKM. CDR3 loop: CASSLRRVNSNYGYTF. For the CDR3, the DNA is TGTGCCAGCAGTTTGCGGAGAGTTAATTCTAACTATGGCTACACCTTC.

The chain recombines TRBV20-1 with TRBJ2-3; tentatively, D is TRBD1 (5 bases). Germline lookup yields CDR1 DFQATT and CDR2 SNEGSKA (reference sequence). Trimming took off 6 bases at V and 2 bases at J, with 12 bases between the two ends. The CDR3 spans 13 residues. The chain's CDR3 is CSATTVFTDTQYF. DNA for the CDR3: TGCAGTGCCACGACAGTTTTCACAGATACGCAGTATTTT.

The V call is TRBV6-1, the J call TRBJ1-6; TRBD1 matches 10 bases. Germline V gives CDR1 MNHNS, CDR2 SASEGT. Losses at the gene ends were 10 bases for V and 5 bases for J; bases not matched to a gene: 5. This CDR3 is built from 14 residues. The CDR3, as DNA: TGTGCCACGACAGGGGGCAGTAATAATTCACCCCTCCACTTT. This gives the protein CATTGGSNNSPLHF.

The V call is TRBV2, the J call TRBJ2-1, with D uncertain. Deletions cut 2 bases from V and 0 bases from J, with 5 bases between. CDR1 is SNHLY and CDR2 is FYNNEI in the germline V gene. The CDR3 extends over 14 amino acids. The CDR3 sequence: CASSERSSYNEQFF. In DNA form, the CDR3 reads TGTGCCAGCAGTGAAAGGAGCTCCTACAATGAGCAGTTCTTC.

This clonotype was counted only a few times. V gene TRBV6-1 combines with J gene TRBJ1-2; D remains unclear. The CDR3 has 16 amino acids. V lost 7 bases to trimming and J lost 5 bases, with 23 bases between them. The germline V gene has CDR1 MNHNS and CDR2 SASEGT. The CDR3 here is CASNMGVSPGEYGYTF. The CDR3 nucleotides read TGTGCCAGCAACATGGGAGTCTCCCCAGGAGAATATGGCTACACCTTC.

This sequence joins TRBV19 and TRBJ1-5, with 10 nucleotides matching TRBD1. The CDR3 spans 14 residues. The junction had 4 bases not matched to a gene; V was cut back by 7 bases and J by 4 bases. Germline CDR1 is LNHDA and CDR2 is SQIVND (reference sequence). The CDR3 DNA follows: TGTGCCAGTACCGGGACAGGGGAAAATCAGCCCCAGCATTTT. Protein: CASTGTGENQPQHF.

Note on this clonotype: Germline and junction disagree at one end, which may indicate a read error. V usage is TRBV20-1 and J usage is TRBJ1-2; possibly TRBD1 for D (5 bases). In germline, CDR1 is DFQATT, CDR2 SNEGSKA (reference sequence). The CDR3 length is 17 residues. The CDR3 is CGARDPRGAGFNYGYTF. The DNA for the CDR3 is TGCGGTGCTAGAGATCCCCGGGGTGCAGGGTTCAACTATGGCTACACCTTC.

The V and J genes are TRBV15 and TRBJ2-3, with D perhaps TRBD1 or TRBD2 (5 bases each). This CDR3 is built from 15 residues. V lost 8 bases to trimming and J lost 2 bases, with 17 bases between them. Germline CDR1 is LNHNV and CDR2 is YYDKDF (reference sequence). In DNA, the CDR3 is TGTGCCACCCGGTCACGGGGCAGTTTCACAGATACGCAGTATTTT. Its protein is CATRSRGSFTDTQYF.

This clonotype has only a few counts. The CDR3 loop is CSALLAGLTYEQYF. CDR3 coding DNA: TGCAGTGCTTTGCTAGCGGGTCTAACCTACGAGCAGTACTTC. The chain combines TRBV20-1 with TRBJ2-7; 8 bases line up with TRBD2. The CDR3 consists of 14 residues. V lost 5 bases and J lost 2; bases outside the gene matches: 8. Germline V CDR1 and CDR2: DFQATT, SNEGSKA (reference sequence).

V gene TRBV24-1 combines with J gene TRBJ2-2, with D hard to call. Germline lookup yields CDR1 KGHDR and CDR2 SFDVKD. V dropped 4 bases and J dropped 3 bases, with 8 bases sitting between them. The CDR3 has 14 amino acids. CDR3 nucleotides: TGTGCCACCAGTGAGGTGACGCACACCGGGGAGCTGTTTTTT. This translates into CATSEVTHTGELFF.

Only a few counts were recorded for this clonotype. The chain carries TRBV7-2 and TRBJ1-2; TRBD1 is a possible D gene (6 bases). Germline V gene lookup returns CDR1 SGHTA and CDR2 FQGNSA. The CDR3 covers 13 residues. The ends were cut back, 5 bases at V and 0 bases at J, with 7 bases in the middle. The CDR3 reads CASSPGANYGYTF. The CDR3 nucleotides are TGTGCCAGCAGCCCAGGGGCTAACTATGGCTACACCTTC.

The chain is built from TRBV29-1 and TRBJ1-5; no firm D call. CDR1 SQVTM and CDR2 ANQGSEA come from the germline V gene. The CDR3 has 15 amino acids. V was shortened by 4 bases and J by 2 bases, with 15 bases between the two germline ends. DNA of the CDR3: TGCAGCGTTGTACTCAATCCGGAGGGCAATCAGCCCCAGCATTTT. It is translated as CSVVLNPEGNQPQHF.

This sequence joins TRBV7-4 and TRBJ2-7; D might be TRBD1 (6 bases). V was pared by 3 bases and J by 3 bases, with 15 bases between. CDR1 and CDR2 (germline): SGHVT, SQSDAQ. The CDR3 totals 15 residues. The CDR3 DNA follows: TGTGCCAGCAGCTTCCCCCAGGGGCCGGACTACGAGCAGTACTTC. This codes for CASSFPQGPDYEQYF.

The chain joins TRBV6-5 to TRBJ2-1; the D gene is possibly TRBD2 (6 bases). The germline V and J ends were trimmed by 3 bases and 9 bases, with 24 bases remaining between them. The CDR3 has 17 residues. Germline CDR1 is MNHEY and CDR2 is SVGAGI. CDR3 loop: CASSYDYGTLPPGEQFF. The DNA for the CDR3 is TGTGCCAGCAGTTATGACTACGGGACTCTCCCGCCGGGTGAGCAGTTCTTC.

The chain has TRBV27 and TRBJ2-6; a weak D match, TRBD1 (7 bases). V lost 8 bases and J lost 2, with 10 bases in between. The CDR3 is 14 amino acids. In germline, CDR1 is MNHEY, CDR2 SMNVEV (reference sequence). The CDR3 DNA follows: TGTGCCAGCCAGGGGGGTACTGGGGCCAACGTCCTGACTTTC. It codes for CASQGGTGANVLTF.

The chain recombines TRBV30 with TRBJ1-1; possible D gene TRBD1, 5 bases. The V end was cut by 2 bases, the J end by 3 bases, with 10 bases between. Germline V lookup: CDR1 GTSNPN, CDR2 SVGIG (reference sequence). The CDR3 sequence is 13 residues long. CDR3 in DNA: TGTGCCTGGAGTAAGAAGGGACACACTGAAGCTTTCTTT. It yields the protein CAWSKKGHTEAFF.

The V and J genes are TRBV6-2 or TRBV6-3 and TRBJ1-1, with D perhaps matching TRBD1 (6 bases). The CDR3 contains 13 residues. The V gene's germline CDR1 is MNHEY and CDR2 SVGEGT. The V gene lost 10 bases and the J gene lost 10 bases, with 22 bases spanning the gap. The DNA of the CDR3 is TGTGCCACCCTCGTGACTCGGGGGGCGAGAGCTTTCTTT. Protein product: CATLVTRGARAFF.

This chain connects TRBV20-1 to TRBJ2-5; 7 bases are shared with TRBD2. The CDR3 spans 15 residues. The germline V gene encodes CDR1 DFQATT and CDR2 SNEGSKA (reference sequence). Trimming removed 5 bases from V and 2 bases from J; junction bases left unmatched: 11. The CDR3 DNA is TGCAGTGCTTATCAACTAGCGAATCTACAAGAGACCCAGTACTTC. As protein: CSAYQLANLQETQYF.

The chain links TRBV7-9 to TRBJ1-6; TRBD1 aligns across 9 bases. J was trimmed by 10 bases and V by 2 bases; bases with no gene match: 9. The CDR3 totals 16 residues. Germline CDR1 and CDR2: SEHNR and FQNEAQ (reference sequence). The CDR3 DNA reads TGTGCCAGCAGCTTATTGAGGACAGGGGTATCCTCACCCCTCCACTTT. It is translated as CASSLLRTGVSSPLHF.